Below are 21 T cell receptor beta chains sequenced from a single sample in a study of beta chain features in type 1 diabetes. These TCRs are of unknown antigen specificity. The sequenced template was cDNA made from the entire isolated RNA. Measured with immunoSEQ multiplex PCR; TCRdb has only the in-frame clones, and not every one. This table has 280,000 or so clones, approximately 15% appearing once. The study's findings and limits: In all four CD4+ subsets, TCRB CDR3 length was significantly, moderately reduced in type 1 diabetes.

Input material: naive CD4+ T cells from blood. These TCRs come from a man between 18 and 35 years old with type 1 diabetes.

The sample holds a few counts of this clone. The rearrangement links TRBV28 to TRBJ2-5, with 11 nucleotides matching TRBD1. V was clipped by 3 bases and J by 3 bases; unmatched bases: 3. Germline loops: CDR1 MDHEN, CDR2 SYDVKM. CDR3 size: 15 residues. The CDR3 nucleotides are TGTGCCAGCAGTTTTCGGACAGGGGGCAAAGAGACCCAGTACTTC. Its protein product is CASSFRTGGKETQYF.

This clone was seen a handful of times. The rearrangement joins TRBV2 to TRBJ2-7; D unresolved. Germline V gives CDR1 SNHLY, CDR2 FYNNEI. The V end lost 3 bases, the J end lost 2 bases, and 5 bases lay between the germline ends. This CDR3 is 12 amino acids long. The CDR3 nucleotides read TGTGCCAGCAGTGAGCAGGCCTACGAGCAGTACTTC. As protein: CASSEQAYEQYF.

The V and J genes are TRBV5-1 and TRBJ2-1; 7 bases match TRBD1. CDR3 length: 15 amino acids. The germline V gene encodes CDR1 SGHRS and CDR2 YFSETQ. The V segment lost 4 bases and the J segment 0 bases; nucleotides outside the gene matches: 4. CDR3 protein: CASSKDRFSYNEQFF. The CDR3 DNA reads as TGCGCCAGCAGCAAGGACAGGTTCTCCTACAATGAGCAGTTCTTC.

This clone was seen more than once but under ten times. The chain couples TRBV5-1 to TRBJ2-5, with 7 bases identical to TRBD1. The CDR3 extends over 14 amino acids. With V trimmed by 0 bases and J by 1 base, 0 bases remained unmatched. Germline CDR1 is SGHRS and CDR2 is YFSETQ. The CDR3 here is CASSLEGAQETQYF. In nucleotides, the CDR3 is TGCGCCAGCAGCTTGGAGGGGGCCCAAGAGACCCAGTACTTC. The whole variable domain, remainder taken from reference TRBV5-1 and TRBJ2-5, is KAGVTQTPRYLIKTRGQQVTLSCSPISGHRSVSWYQQTPGQGLQFLFEYFSETQRNKGNFPGRFSGRQFSNSRSEMNVSTLELGDSALYLCASSLEGAQETQYFGPGTRLLVL.

The gene calls are TRBV5-1 and TRBJ1-1; D gene ambiguous. CDR1 and CDR2 from the germline V gene are SGHRS and YFSETQ. The CDR3 consists of 13 residues. V was pared by 5 bases and J by 1 base, with 9 bases between. The CDR3 reads CASRSTENTEAFF. CDR3 DNA: TGCGCCAGCAGGTCCACAGAGAACACTGAAGCTTTCTTT.

This clone was recorded a few times. The chain links TRBV18 to TRBJ2-1; 8 nucleotides agree with TRBD2. This CDR3 has 16 residues. Germline loops: CDR1 KGHSH, CDR2 LQKENI. V lost 0 bases and J lost 4; bases outside the gene matches: 5. The CDR3 sequence: CASSPPGLVGYNEQFF. CDR3 bases: TGTGCCAGCTCACCACCGGGACTAGTGGGATACAATGAGCAGTTCTTC.

In its sample, this clone was seen a few times. The V and J genes are TRBV5-1 and TRBJ2-5, with 12 bases that match TRBD2. Germline V gene lookup returns CDR1 SGHRS and CDR2 YFSETQ. This CDR3 spans 15 amino acids. V shed 0 bases and J 5 bases; nucleotides not matched to a gene: 2. CDR3 sequence (DNA): TGCGCCAGCAGCTTGGCGGGGACTAGCGGGGAGACCCAGTACTTC. Translating gives CASSLAGTSGETQYF.

The rearrangement joins TRBV6-1 to TRBJ2-4; D unclear. CDR1 is MNHNS, CDR2 SASEGT, per germline. The CDR3 is made up of 12 amino acids. Deletions cut 5 bases from V and 3 bases from J, with 5 bases between. The CDR3 loop is CASSTDKNIQYF. In nucleotides, the CDR3 is TGTGCCAGCAGTACAGACAAAAACATTCAGTACTTC.

This clone was observed a few times. This chain links TRBV7-9 with TRBJ1-2; the D gene is possibly TRBD1 (6 bases). V lost 0 bases to trimming and J lost 4 bases, with 12 bases between them. The CDR3 loop spans 15 amino acids. The germline CDR1 and CDR2 sequences are SEHNR and FQNEAQ (reference sequence). In DNA, the CDR3 is TGTGCCAGCAGCTTAGCTTGGACAGTATCCTATGGCTACACCTTC. Translating it yields CASSLAWTVSYGYTF.

CDR3 sequence: CASSLVVGGPSGANVLTF. The CDR3, as DNA: TGTGCCAGCAGCTTGGTAGTAGGGGGACCCTCTGGGGCCAACGTCCTGACTTTC. V and J are TRBV5-4 and TRBJ2-6, with a possible D match to TRBD1 (6 bases). The V gene's germline CDR1 is SGHNT and CDR2 YYREEE (reference sequence). Trimming took 0 bases from V and 0 from J, leaving 13 bases between them. The CDR3 loop spans 18 amino acids.

Worth noting for this clone: Distinct nucleotide sequences in the sample also encode this CDR3. The CDR3 sequence: CASSLSSYEQYF. Here the CDR3 DNA reads TGTGCCAGCAGCTTGAGCTCCTACGAGCAGTACTTC. J is TRBJ2-7 and V is TRBV7-9; D not resolved. The V end lost 3 bases, the J end lost 0 bases, and 3 bases lay between the germline ends. CDR3 length equals 12 residues. Germline V gene data show CDR1 as SEHNR and CDR2 as FQNEAQ (reference sequence).

V usage is TRBV4-1 and J usage is TRBJ2-7; the match to TRBD2 covers 8 bases. Germline V gene sequence: CDR1 MGHRA, CDR2 YSYEKL. This CDR3 comprises 15 residues. The ends lost 1 base at V and 6 bases at J; junction bases unmatched: 8. The CDR3 reads CASSQGIRGGGEQYF. The CDR3 bases are TGCGCCAGCAGCCAAGGGATCCGGGGGGGCGGCGAGCAGTACTTC.

This clone was seen a handful of times. V gene TRBV4-1 combines with J gene TRBJ2-6, with 7 bases fitting TRBD2. Germline CDR1 and CDR2: MGHRA and YSYEKL. This CDR3 is 17 amino acids long. With 3 bases clipped from V and 1 base from J, the junction kept 6 bases outside the gene matches. The CDR3 DNA sequence: TGCGCCAGCAGCCACACCGGGACTAAGTCTGGGGCCAACGTCCTGACTTTC. It translates to CASSHTGTKSGANVLTF.

J is TRBJ2-7 and V is TRBV7-8; TRBD2 matches 8 bases. Germline assignment: CDR1 SGHVS and CDR2 FQNEAQ. The CDR3 covers 17 residues. With V trimmed by 2 bases and J by 5 bases, 14 bases remained unmatched. Here the CDR3 reads CASSLRGISGIVNEQYF. As DNA, the CDR3 is TGTGCCAGCAGCTTAAGGGGGATTAGCGGGATTGTCAACGAGCAGTACTTC.

The chain couples TRBV4-3 to TRBJ1-2; 10 nucleotides match TRBD1. Germline trimming cut 4 bases from V and 8 bases from J; bases unmatched to any gene: 7. The V gene's germline CDR1 is LGHNA and CDR2 YSLEER. This CDR3 region has 14 residues. The CDR3 region is CASSPFGTGDGYTF. As DNA, the CDR3 is TGCGCCAGCAGCCCCTTCGGGACAGGGGACGGCTACACCTTC.

This clone appeared many times. The chain uses TRBV29-1 and TRBJ1-2, with D unclear. Germline lookup yields CDR1 SQVTM and CDR2 ANQGSEA. The CDR3 has 9 residues. The CDR3 DNA reads as TGCACCCCGGAGGTTGGCTACACCTTC. It encodes CTPEVGYTF.

This clone came up a few times. Other DNA sequences of this sample code for an identical CDR3. This CDR3 reads CASSPGGMNTEAFF. CDR3 nucleotide sequence: TGTGCCAGCTCACCGGGAGGGATGAACACTGAAGCTTTCTTT. The rearrangement uses TRBV18 and TRBJ1-1; no clear D gene. Trimming shortened V by 3 bases and J by 0 bases, and 8 bases separated the two germline ends. This CDR3 contains 14 residues. From germline, CDR1 is KGHSH and CDR2 LQKENI. Full variable domain (remainder filled in from reference TRBV18 and TRBJ1-1): NAGVMQNPRHLVRRRGQEARLRCSPMKGHSHVYWYRQLPEEGLKFMVYLQKENIIDESGMPKERFSAEFPKEGPSILRIQQVVRGDSAAYFCASSPGGMNTEAFFGQGTRLTVV.

The chain joins TRBV9 to TRBJ2-1, with 12 positions matching TRBD2. V trimming: 4 bases; J trimming: 2 bases; junction bases outside the gene matches: 4. Germline loops: CDR1 SGDLS, CDR2 YYNGEE. This CDR3 is 16 amino acids long. The CDR3 DNA reads as TGTGCCAGCAGCTTATCTAGCGGGGGGGCCTACAATGAGCAGTTCTTC. Protein: CASSLSSGGAYNEQFF. Variable domain in full (rest from reference TRBV9 and TRBJ2-1): DSGVTQTPKHLITATGQRVTLRCSPRSGDLSVYWYQQSLDQGLQFLIQYYNGEERAKGNILERFSAQQFPDLHSELNLSSLELGDSALYFCASSLSSGGAYNEQFFGPGTRLTVL.

The chain links TRBV5-1 to TRBJ2-7; D is unclear. The CDR3 runs 12 residues. V shed 0 bases and J shed 6 bases, with 7 bases lying between them. CDR1 is SGHRS, CDR2 YFSETQ, per germline. The CDR3 nucleotides are TGCGCCAGCAGCTTGGGGCAGTTCGAGCAGTACTTC. Its protein product is CASSLGQFEQYF.

V gene TRBV5-1 combines with J gene TRBJ2-3; D remains unclear. Germline CDR1 reads SGHRS; CDR2 reads YFSETQ. V lost 2 bases to trimming and J lost 6 bases, with 10 bases between them. CDR3 length: 13 amino acids. This CDR3 is CASSFTVEDTQYF. CDR3 sequence (DNA): TGCGCCAGCAGCTTCACGGTAGAGGATACGCAGTATTTT.

This chain links TRBV7-2 with TRBJ1-2; 7 nucleotides line up with TRBD1. Germline CDR1 and CDR2: SGHTA and FQGNSA. The J segment lost 8 bases and the V segment lost 5 bases, leaving 11 bases of the junction unmatched. The CDR3 is 14 amino acids. The CDR3 DNA is TGTGCCAGCAGCGCATCGACAGGGTTGGGAGGCTACACCTTC. Translation gives CASSASTGLGGYTF.